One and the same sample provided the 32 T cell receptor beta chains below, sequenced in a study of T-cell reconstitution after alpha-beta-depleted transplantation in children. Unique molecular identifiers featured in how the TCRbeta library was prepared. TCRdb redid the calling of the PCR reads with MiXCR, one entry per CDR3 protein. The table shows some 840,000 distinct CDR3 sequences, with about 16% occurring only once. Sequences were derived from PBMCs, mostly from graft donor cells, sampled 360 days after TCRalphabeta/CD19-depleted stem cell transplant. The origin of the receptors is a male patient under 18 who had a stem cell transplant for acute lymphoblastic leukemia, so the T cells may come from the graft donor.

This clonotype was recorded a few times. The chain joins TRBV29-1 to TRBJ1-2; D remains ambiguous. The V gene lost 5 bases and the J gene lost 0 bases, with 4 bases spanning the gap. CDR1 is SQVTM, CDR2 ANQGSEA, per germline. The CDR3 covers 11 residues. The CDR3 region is CSVQANYGYTF. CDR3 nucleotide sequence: TGCAGCGTTCAGGCTAACTATGGCTACACCTTC.

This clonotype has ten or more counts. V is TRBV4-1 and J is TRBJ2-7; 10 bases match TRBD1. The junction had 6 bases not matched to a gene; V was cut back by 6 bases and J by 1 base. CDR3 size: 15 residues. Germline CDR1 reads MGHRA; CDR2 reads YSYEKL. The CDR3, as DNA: TGCGCCAGCAGACAAACGGGACAGGGGTCCTACGAGCAGTACTTC. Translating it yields CASRQTGQGSYEQYF.

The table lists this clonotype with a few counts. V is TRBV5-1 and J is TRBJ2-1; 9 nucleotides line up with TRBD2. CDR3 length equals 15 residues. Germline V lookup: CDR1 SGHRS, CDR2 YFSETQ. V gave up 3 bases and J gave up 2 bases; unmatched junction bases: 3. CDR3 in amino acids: CASSSPSGTYNEQFF. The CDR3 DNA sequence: TGCGCCAGCAGCTCGCCTAGCGGGACCTACAATGAGCAGTTCTTC.

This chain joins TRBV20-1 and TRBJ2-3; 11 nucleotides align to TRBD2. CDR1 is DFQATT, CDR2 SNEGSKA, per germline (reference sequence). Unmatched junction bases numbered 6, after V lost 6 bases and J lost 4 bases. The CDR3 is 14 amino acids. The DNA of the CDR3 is TGCAGTGCCGGGGTTAGCGGGAGGGCAGATACGCAGTATTTT. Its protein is CSAGVSGRADTQYF.

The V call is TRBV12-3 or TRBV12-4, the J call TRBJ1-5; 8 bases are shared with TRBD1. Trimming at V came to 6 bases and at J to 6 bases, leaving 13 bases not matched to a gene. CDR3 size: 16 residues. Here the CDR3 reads CASSQADRALSQPQHF. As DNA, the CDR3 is TGTGCCAGCAGCCAAGCGGACAGGGCATTGAGTCAGCCCCAGCATTTT.

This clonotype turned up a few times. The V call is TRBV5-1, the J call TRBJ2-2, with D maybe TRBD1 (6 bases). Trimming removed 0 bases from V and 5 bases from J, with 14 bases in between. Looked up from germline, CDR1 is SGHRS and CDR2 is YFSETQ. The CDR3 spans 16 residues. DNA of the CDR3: TGCGCCAGCAGCTTGGACAGGGAGAAATGGACCGGGGAGCTGTTTTTT. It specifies CASSLDREKWTGELFF.

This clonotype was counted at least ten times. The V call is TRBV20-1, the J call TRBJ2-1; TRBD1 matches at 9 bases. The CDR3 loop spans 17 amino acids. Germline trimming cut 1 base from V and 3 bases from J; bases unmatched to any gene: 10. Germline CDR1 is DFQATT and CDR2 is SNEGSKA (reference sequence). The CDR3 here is CSARAFYRDRVYNEQFF. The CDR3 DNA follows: TGCAGTGCTAGAGCCTTCTACCGGGACAGGGTCTACAATGAGCAGTTCTTC.

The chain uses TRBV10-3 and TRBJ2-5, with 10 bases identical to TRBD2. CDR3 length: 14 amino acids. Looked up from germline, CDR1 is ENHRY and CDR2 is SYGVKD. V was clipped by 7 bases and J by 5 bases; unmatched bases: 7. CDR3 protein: CAIKSSGSLETQYF. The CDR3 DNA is TGTGCCATCAAGTCTAGCGGGAGCTTGGAGACCCAGTACTTC.

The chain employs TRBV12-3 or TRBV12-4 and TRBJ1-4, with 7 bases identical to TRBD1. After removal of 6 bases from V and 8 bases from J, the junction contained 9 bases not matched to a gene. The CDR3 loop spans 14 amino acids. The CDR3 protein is CASSPDREDEKLFF. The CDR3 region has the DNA TGTGCCAGCAGCCCCGACAGGGAGGACGAAAAACTGTTTTTT.

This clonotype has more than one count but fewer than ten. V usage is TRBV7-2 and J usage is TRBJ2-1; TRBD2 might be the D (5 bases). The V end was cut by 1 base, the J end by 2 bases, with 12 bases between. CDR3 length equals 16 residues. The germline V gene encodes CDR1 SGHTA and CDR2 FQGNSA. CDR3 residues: CASSLVVGEPYNEQFF. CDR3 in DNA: TGTGCCAGCAGCTTAGTCGTCGGGGAGCCCTACAATGAGCAGTTCTTC.

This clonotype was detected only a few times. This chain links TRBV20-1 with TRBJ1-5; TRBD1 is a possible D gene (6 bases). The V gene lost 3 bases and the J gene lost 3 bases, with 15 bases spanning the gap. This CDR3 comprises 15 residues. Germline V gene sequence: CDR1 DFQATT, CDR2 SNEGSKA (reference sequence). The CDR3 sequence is CSARPGGANNQPQHF. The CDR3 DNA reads TGCAGTGCTAGGCCGGGGGGGGCGAACAATCAGCCCCAGCATTTT.

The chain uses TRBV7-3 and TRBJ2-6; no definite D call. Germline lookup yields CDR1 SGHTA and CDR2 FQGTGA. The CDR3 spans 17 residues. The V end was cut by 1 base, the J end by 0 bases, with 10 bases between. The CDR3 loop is CASSLRPGISGANVLTF. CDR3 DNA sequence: TGTGCCAGCAGCTTAAGGCCAGGAATCTCTGGGGCCAACGTCCTGACTTTC.

The DNA of the CDR3 is TGCAGCGTTGAAGAGCCTCGGAGCGGCAGCCGTTACTCCTACGAGCAGTACTTC. Translated, it gives CSVEEPRSGSRYSYEQYF. V and J are TRBV29-1 and TRBJ2-7, with D tentatively TRBD2 (5 bases). The CDR3 covers 18 residues. The germline CDR1 and CDR2 sequences are SQVTM and ANQGSEA. Between the trimmed V and J ends, which lost 0 bases and 0 bases, there was a span of 21 bases.

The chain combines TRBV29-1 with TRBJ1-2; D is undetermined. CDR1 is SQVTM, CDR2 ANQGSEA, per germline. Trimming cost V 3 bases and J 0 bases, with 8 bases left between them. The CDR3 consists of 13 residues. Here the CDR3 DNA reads TGCAGCGTTGACATTTTTGCTAACTATGGCTACACCTTC. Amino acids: CSVDIFANYGYTF.

CDR3 sequence reads: CSARRGTRGFEAFF. CDR3 sequence (DNA): TGCAGTGCTAGGAGGGGGACGAGGGGGTTTGAAGCTTTCTTT. The genes are TRBV20-1 and TRBJ1-1, with D perhaps matching TRBD1 (6 bases). V was trimmed by 3 bases and J by 7 bases, leaving 18 bases between them. The CDR3 runs 14 residues. The germline gives CDR1 DFQATT, CDR2 SNEGSKA (reference sequence).

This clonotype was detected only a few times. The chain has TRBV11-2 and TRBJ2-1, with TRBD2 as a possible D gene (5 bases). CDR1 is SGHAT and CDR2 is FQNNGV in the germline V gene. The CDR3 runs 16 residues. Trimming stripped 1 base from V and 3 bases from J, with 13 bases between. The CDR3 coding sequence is TGTGCCAGCAGCTTAGGGGCGCCCCGGGGCTACAATGAGCAGTTCTTC. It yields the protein CASSLGAPRGYNEQFF.

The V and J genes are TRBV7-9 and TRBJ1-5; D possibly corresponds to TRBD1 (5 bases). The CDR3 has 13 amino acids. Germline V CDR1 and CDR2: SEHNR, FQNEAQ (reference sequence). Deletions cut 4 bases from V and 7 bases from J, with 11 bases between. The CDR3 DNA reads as TGTGCCAGCAGCTACGGGGGGGGGCAGCCCCAGCATTTT. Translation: CASSYGGGQPQHF.

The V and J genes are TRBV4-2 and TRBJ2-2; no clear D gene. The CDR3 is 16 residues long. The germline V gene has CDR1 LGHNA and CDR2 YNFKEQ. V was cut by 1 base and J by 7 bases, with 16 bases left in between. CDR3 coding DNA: TGTGCCAGCAGCCAAGCGGTGGCCCTGGGTGTCGGGGAGCTGTTTTTT. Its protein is CASSQAVALGVGELFF.

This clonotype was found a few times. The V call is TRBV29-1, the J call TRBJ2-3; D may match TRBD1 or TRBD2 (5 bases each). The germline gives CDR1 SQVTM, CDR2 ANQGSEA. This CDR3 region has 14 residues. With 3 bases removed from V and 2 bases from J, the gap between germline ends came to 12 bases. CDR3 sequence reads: CSVEGDGFTDTQYF. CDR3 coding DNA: TGCAGCGTTGAGGGGGACGGCTTCACAGATACGCAGTATTTT.

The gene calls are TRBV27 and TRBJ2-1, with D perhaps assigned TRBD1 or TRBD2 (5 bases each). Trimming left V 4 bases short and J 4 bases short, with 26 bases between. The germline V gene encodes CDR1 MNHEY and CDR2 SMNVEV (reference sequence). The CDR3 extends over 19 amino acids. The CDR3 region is CASSWLARGAKISYNEQFF. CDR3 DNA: TGTGCCAGCAGTTGGCTGGCGAGGGGCGCTAAGATCTCGTACAATGAGCAGTTCTTC.

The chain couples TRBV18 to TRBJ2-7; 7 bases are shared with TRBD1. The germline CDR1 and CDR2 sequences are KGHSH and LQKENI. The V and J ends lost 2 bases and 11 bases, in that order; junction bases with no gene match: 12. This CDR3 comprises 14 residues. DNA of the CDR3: TGTGCCAGCTCACCATCGGACAGGCCCCCGTCTGAGTACTTC. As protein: CASSPSDRPPSEYF.

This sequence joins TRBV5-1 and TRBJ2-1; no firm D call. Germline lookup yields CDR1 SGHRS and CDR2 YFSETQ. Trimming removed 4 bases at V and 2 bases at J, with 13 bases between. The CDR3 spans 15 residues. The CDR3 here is CASSRPRRPYNEQFF. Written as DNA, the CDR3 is TGCGCCAGCAGCCGACCGCGACGGCCCTACAATGAGCAGTTCTTC. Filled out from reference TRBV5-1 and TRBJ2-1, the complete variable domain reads KAGVTQTPRYLIKTRGQQVTLSCSPISGHRSVSWYQQTPGQGLQFLFEYFSETQRNKGNFPGRFSGRQFSNSRSEMNVSTLELGDSALYLCASSRPRRPYNEQFFGPGTRLTVL.

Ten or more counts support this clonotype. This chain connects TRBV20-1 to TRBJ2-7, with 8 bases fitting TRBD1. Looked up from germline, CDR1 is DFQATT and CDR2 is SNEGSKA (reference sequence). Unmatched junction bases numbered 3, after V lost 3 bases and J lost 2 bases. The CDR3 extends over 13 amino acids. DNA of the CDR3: TGCAGTGCTAGCCAGGGGGCTCCCTACGAGCAGTACTTC. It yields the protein CSASQGAPYEQYF.

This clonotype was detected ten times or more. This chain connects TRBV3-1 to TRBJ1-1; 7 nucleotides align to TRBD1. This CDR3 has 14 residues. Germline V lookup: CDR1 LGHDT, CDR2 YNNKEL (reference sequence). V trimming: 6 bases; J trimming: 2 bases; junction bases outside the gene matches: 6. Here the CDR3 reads CASRNRGYNTEAFF. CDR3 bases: TGTGCCAGCAGAAACAGGGGATACAACACTGAAGCTTTCTTT. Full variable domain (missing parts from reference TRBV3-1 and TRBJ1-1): DTAVSQTPKYLVTQMGNDKSIKCEQNLGHDTMYWYKQDSKKFLKIMFSYNNKELIINETVPNRFSPKSPDKAHLNLHINSLELGDSAVYFCASRNRGYNTEAFFGQGTRLTVV.

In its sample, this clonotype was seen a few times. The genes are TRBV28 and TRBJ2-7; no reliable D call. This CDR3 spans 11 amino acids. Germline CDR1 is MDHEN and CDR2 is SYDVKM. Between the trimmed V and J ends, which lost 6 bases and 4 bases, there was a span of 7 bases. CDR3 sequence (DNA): TGTGCCAGCAGGCGGAATTACGAGCAGTACTTC. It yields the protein CASRRNYEQYF. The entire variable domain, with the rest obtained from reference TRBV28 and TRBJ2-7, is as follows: DVKVTQSSRYLVKRTGEKVFLECVQDMDHENMFWYRQDPGLGLRLIYFSYDVKMKEKGDIPEGYSVSREKKERFSLILESASTNQTSMYLCASRRNYEQYFGPGTRLTVT.

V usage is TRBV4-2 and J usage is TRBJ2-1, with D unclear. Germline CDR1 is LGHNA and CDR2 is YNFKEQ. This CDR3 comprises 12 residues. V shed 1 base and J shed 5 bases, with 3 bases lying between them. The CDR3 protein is CASSQANNEQFF. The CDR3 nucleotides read TGTGCCAGCAGCCAAGCGAACAATGAGCAGTTCTTC.

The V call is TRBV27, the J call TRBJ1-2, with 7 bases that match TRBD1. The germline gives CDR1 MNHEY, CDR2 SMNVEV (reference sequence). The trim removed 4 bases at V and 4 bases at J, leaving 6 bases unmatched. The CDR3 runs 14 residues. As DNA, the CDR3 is TGTGCCAGCAGTTCAGGGGGGACCTCCTATGGCTACACCTTC. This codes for CASSSGGTSYGYTF.

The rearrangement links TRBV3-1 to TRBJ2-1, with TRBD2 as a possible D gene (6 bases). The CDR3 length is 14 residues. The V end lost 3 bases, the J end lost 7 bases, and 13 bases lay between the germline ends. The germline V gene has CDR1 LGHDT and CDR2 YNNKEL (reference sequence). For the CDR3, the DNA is TGTGCCAGCAGCCACCAACTAGCCCCGAATGAGCAGTTCTTC. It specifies CASSHQLAPNEQFF.

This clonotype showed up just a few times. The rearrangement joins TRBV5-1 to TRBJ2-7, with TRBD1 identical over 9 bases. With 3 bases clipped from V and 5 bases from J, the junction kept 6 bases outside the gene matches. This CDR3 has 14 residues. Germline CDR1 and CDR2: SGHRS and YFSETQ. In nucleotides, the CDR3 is TGCGCCAGCAGCTCCGGGACAGGGCGCGACGAGCAGTACTTC. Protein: CASSSGTGRDEQYF.

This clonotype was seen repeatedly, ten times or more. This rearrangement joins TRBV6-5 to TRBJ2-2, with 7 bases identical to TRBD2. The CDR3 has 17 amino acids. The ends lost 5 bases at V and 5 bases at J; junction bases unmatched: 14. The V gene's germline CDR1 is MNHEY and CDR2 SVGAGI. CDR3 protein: CASSHLRASGGTGELFF. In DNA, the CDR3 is TGTGCCAGCAGTCACCTCCGGGCTAGCGGCGGTACCGGGGAGCTGTTTTTT.

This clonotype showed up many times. CDR3 protein: CASSPPAGRREKLFF. The CDR3 DNA reads as TGTGCCAGCTCACCACCGGCAGGGAGAAGGGAAAAACTGTTTTTT. The V call is TRBV18, the J call TRBJ1-4; a weak D match, TRBD1 (5 bases). The germline V gene has CDR1 KGHSH and CDR2 LQKENI. This CDR3 spans 15 amino acids. The V end was cut by 0 bases, the J end by 8 bases, with 13 bases between.

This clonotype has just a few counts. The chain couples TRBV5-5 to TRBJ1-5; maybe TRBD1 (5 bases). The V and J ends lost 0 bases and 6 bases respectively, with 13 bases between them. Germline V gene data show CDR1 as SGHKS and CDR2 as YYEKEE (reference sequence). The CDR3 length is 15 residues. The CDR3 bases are TGTGCCAGCAGCTTGGCCCTCGGAGGGGTTCAGCCCCAGCATTTT. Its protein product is CASSLALGGVQPQHF. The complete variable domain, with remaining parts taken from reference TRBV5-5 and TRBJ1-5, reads DAGVTQSPTHLIKTRGQQVTLRCSPISGHKSVSWYQQVLGQGPQFIFQYYEKEERGRGNFPDRFSARQFPNYSSELNVNALLLGDSALYLCASSLALGGVQPQHFGDGTRLSIL.